Shown below are 11 T cell receptor beta chains from a single sample sequenced in a study of T cells in Graves' hyperthyroidism and ophthalmopathy (dated by TCRdb to the late 2010s). The method behind the library was multiplex PCR. Sequencing relied on an Illumina HiSeq 2000. The TCR beta CDR3 regions were amplified from the RNA transcripts. For the first round of RT-PCR on the TCR CDR3, the HTBI primer set was used together with the Qiagen OneStep RT-PCR kit. The raw public data were reprocessed by TCRdb itself: fastp quality trimming at Q25, MiXCR clonotype calling, in-frame beta chains only. One record per CDR3 amino acid sequence lists the most common genes and DNA. The sample table lists 600,000 or so distinct CDR3 sequences, about 16% of them with a count of one. The ten largest clones capture around 3.9% of the sample. Sequenced sample: blood. These receptors all come from a woman in her 30s with Graves' hyperthyroidism.

This clonotype came up many times. V usage is TRBV3-1 and J usage is TRBJ2-1; 9 nucleotides match TRBD2. The junction had 3 bases not matched to a gene; V was cut back by 0 bases and J by 6 bases. CDR1 LGHDT and CDR2 YNNKEL come from the germline V gene (reference sequence). The CDR3 is 15 amino acids. The chain's CDR3 is CASSQEGLAPNEQFF. CDR3 coding DNA: TGTGCCAGCAGCCAAGAAGGACTAGCGCCCAATGAGCAGTTCTTC.

The V call is TRBV4-1, the J call TRBJ2-5; 16 nucleotides align to TRBD2. Germline CDR1 and CDR2: MGHRA and YSYEKL. Germline trimming cut 4 bases from V and 5 bases from J; bases unmatched to any gene: 16. The CDR3 length is 20 residues. As DNA, the CDR3 is TGCGCCAGCAGCCTTGCCCCTCCGGGACTAGCGGGAGGGCCGCTGGAGACCCAGTACTTC. This encodes CASSLAPPGLAGGPLETQYF.

This clonotype came up many times. The chain joins TRBV7-3 to TRBJ2-1; TRBD2 aligns across 7 bases. V gave up 2 bases and J gave up 4 bases; unmatched junction bases: 5. This CDR3 contains 15 residues. The germline V gene encodes CDR1 SGHTA and CDR2 FQGTGA. The CDR3 here is CASSLSLAAYNEQFF. The CDR3, as DNA: TGTGCCAGCAGCTTATCGCTAGCGGCTTACAATGAGCAGTTCTTC.

This clonotype came up many times. The chain carries TRBV10-3 and TRBJ2-7, with no clear D. CDR1 is ENHRY, CDR2 SYGVKD, per germline. The V and J ends lost 5 bases and 4 bases respectively, with 9 bases between them. The CDR3 totals 12 residues. CDR3 nucleotide sequence: TGTGCCATCAGTCCCGTGGGGTACGAGCAGTACTTC. Translated: CAISPVGYEQYF.

This chain uses TRBV30 with TRBJ2-2, with TRBD2 matching 11 bases. This CDR3 region has 14 residues. V lost 1 base to trimming and J lost 7 bases; unmatched junction nucleotides: 2. Per germline, CDR1 GTSNPN and CDR2 SVGIG (reference sequence). The CDR3 sequence is CAWSGGLAVGELFF. The CDR3 coding sequence is TGTGCCTGGAGTGGGGGACTAGCGGTCGGGGAGCTGTTTTTT.

The chain couples TRBV6-1 to TRBJ2-5, with 8 bases lining up with TRBD1. The CDR3 spans 14 residues. Per germline, CDR1 MNHNS and CDR2 SASEGT. Germline trimming cut 6 bases from V and 5 bases from J; bases unmatched to any gene: 8. CDR3 loop: CASSQGARSETQYF. CDR3 sequence (DNA): TGTGCCAGCAGCCAGGGGGCCAGGAGTGAGACCCAGTACTTC.

This clonotype was seen a few times. J is TRBJ2-7 and V is TRBV6-1; D might be TRBD1 (5 bases). The CDR3 totals 14 residues. CDR1 and CDR2 from the germline V gene are MNHNS and SASEGT. V gave up 6 bases and J gave up 2 bases, with 14 bases separating them. In DNA, the CDR3 is TGTGCCAGCAGCCCCAGGGTCCCGACCTACGAGCAGTACTTC. As protein: CASSPRVPTYEQYF.

This clonotype was detected only a few times. This sequence joins TRBV14 and TRBJ2-7, with TRBD1 matching 11 bases. This CDR3 spans 15 amino acids. The germline V gene encodes CDR1 SGHDN and CDR2 FVKESK. Trimming at V came to 3 bases and at J to 3 bases, leaving 4 bases not matched to a gene. The CDR3, as DNA: TGTGCCAGCAGCCACGGACAGGGGGCACTCTACGAGCAGTACTTC. Protein sequence: CASSHGQGALYEQYF.

This clonotype was picked up many times. The V gene is TRBV28, the J gene TRBJ1-2; the match to TRBD1 covers 7 bases. V shed 8 bases, J shed 4 bases, and the junction held 10 bases outside the gene matches. This CDR3 has 14 amino acids. Germline assignment: CDR1 MDHEN and CDR2 SYDVKM. This CDR3 reads CASDPTGNSYGYTF. In DNA form, the CDR3 reads TGTGCCAGCGACCCGACAGGGAACTCCTATGGCTACACCTTC.

This clonotype appeared many times. The chain is built from TRBV3-1 and TRBJ1-6, with no clear D. Looked up from germline, CDR1 is LGHDT and CDR2 is YNNKEL (reference sequence). The V gene lost 0 bases and the J gene lost 6 bases, with 15 bases spanning the gap. The CDR3 sequence is 17 residues long. The CDR3 loop reads CASSQDFIPGGNSPLHF. The DNA for the CDR3 is TGTGCCAGCAGCCAAGACTTCATACCGGGCGGTAATTCACCCCTCCACTTT.

The V and J genes are TRBV4-1 and TRBJ1-3, with D uncertain. CDR1 is MGHRA and CDR2 is YSYEKL in the germline V gene. CDR3 length: 15 amino acids. V shed 1 base and J shed 2 bases, with 9 bases lying between them. This chain's CDR3 is CASSQVRSAGNTIYF. DNA of the CDR3: TGCGCCAGCAGCCAAGTGCGATCGGCTGGAAACACCATATATTTT.